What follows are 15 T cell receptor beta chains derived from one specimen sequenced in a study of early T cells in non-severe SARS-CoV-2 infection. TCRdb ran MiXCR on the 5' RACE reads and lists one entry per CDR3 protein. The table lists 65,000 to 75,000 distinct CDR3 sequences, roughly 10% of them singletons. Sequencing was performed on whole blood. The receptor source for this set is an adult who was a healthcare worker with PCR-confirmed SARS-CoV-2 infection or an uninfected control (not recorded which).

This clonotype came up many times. CDR3: CASSLGSRGGAEYTQYF. The CDR3 DNA reads TGCGCCAGCAGCTTGGGATCCCGCGGGGGGGCTGAATATACGCAGTATTTT. The chain has TRBV5-1 and TRBJ2-3; 9 bases line up with TRBD2. The CDR3 is made up of 17 amino acids. The ends lost 0 bases at V and 7 bases at J; junction bases unmatched: 12. The V gene's germline CDR1 is SGHRS and CDR2 YFSETQ. The variable domain in full, with the rest retrieved from reference TRBV5-1 and TRBJ2-3, is KAGVTQTPRYLIKTRGQQVTLSCSPISGHRSVSWYQQTPGQGLQFLFEYFSETQRNKGNFPGRFSGRQFSNSRSEMNVSTLELGDSALYLCASSLGSRGGAEYTQYFGPGTRLTVL.

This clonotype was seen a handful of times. CDR3 in DNA: TGTGCCAGCAGTACCCTACGGGGGTCTGAGGGCGAGCAGTACTTC. Its translation: CASSTLRGSEGEQYF. The chain combines TRBV27 with TRBJ2-7, with D tentatively TRBD2 (6 bases). CDR3 length: 15 amino acids. Trimming took off 5 bases at V and 6 bases at J, with 20 bases between the two ends. Per the germline V gene, CDR1 is MNHEY and CDR2 is SMNVEV (reference sequence).

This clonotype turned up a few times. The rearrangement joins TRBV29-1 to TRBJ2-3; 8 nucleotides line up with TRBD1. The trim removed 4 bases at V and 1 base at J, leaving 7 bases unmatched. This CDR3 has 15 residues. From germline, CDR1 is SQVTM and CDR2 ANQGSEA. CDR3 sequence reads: CSVGGQGRGTDTQYF. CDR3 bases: TGCAGCGTTGGAGGACAGGGAAGAGGCACAGATACGCAGTATTTT.

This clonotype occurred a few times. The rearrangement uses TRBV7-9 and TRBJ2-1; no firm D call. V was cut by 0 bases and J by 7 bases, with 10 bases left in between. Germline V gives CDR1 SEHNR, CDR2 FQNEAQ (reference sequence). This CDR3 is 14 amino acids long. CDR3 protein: CASSLALPQNEQFF. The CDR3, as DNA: TGTGCCAGCAGCTTAGCGCTGCCCCAAAATGAGCAGTTCTTC.

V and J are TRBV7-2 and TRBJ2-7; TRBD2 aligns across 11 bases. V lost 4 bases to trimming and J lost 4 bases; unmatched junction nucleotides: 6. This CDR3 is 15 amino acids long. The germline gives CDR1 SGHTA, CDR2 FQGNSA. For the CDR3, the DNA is TGTGCCAGCAGCTCCACTAGCGGGAGAATGTACGAGCAGTACTTC. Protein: CASSSTSGRMYEQYF.

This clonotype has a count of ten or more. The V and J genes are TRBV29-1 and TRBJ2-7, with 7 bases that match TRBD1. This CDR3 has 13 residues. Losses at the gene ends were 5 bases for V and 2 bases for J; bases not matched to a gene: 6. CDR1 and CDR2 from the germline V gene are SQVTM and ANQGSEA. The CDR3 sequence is CSVPGTATYEQYF. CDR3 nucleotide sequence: TGCAGCGTTCCCGGGACAGCTACCTACGAGCAGTACTTC.

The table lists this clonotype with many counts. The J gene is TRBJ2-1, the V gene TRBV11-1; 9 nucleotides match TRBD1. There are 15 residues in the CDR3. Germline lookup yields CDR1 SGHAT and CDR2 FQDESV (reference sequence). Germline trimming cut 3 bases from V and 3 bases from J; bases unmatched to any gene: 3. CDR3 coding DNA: TGTGCCAGCAGCTTGGGACAGGGTTACTACAATGAGCAGTTCTTC. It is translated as CASSLGQGYYNEQFF.

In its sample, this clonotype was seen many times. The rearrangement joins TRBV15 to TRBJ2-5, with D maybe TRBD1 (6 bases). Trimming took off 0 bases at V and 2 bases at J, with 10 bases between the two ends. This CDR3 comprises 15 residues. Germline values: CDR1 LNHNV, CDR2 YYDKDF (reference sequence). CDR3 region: CATSRDVTGQETQYF. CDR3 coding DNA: TGTGCCACCAGCAGAGATGTAACAGGGCAAGAGACCCAGTACTTC. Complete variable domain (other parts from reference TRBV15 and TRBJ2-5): DAMVIQNPRYQVTQFGKPVTLSCSQTLNHNVMYWYQQKSSQAPKLLFHYYDKDFNNEADTPDNFQSRRPNTSFCFLDIRSPGLGDTAMYLCATSRDVTGQETQYFGPGTRLLVL.

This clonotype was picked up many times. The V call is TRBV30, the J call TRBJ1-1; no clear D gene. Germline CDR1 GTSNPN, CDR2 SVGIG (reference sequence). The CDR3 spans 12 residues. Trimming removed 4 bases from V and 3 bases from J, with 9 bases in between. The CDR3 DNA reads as TGTGCCTGGACCGGATGGGACACTGAAGCTTTCTTT. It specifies CAWTGWDTEAFF.

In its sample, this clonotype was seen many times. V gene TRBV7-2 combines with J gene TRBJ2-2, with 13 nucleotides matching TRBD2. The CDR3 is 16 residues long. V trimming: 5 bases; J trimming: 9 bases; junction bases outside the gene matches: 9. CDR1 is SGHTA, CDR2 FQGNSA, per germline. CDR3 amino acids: CASSPGLAGSHRELFF. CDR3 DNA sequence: TGTGCCAGCAGCCCGGGACTAGCGGGAAGTCACCGGGAGCTGTTTTTT.

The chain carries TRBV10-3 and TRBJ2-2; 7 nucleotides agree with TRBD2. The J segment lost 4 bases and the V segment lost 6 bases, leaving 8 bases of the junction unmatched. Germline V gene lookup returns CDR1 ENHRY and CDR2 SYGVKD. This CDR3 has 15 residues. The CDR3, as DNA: TGTGCCATCAGCCCCAACTCGGGAGGCACCGGGGAGCTGTTTTTT. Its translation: CAISPNSGGTGELFF.

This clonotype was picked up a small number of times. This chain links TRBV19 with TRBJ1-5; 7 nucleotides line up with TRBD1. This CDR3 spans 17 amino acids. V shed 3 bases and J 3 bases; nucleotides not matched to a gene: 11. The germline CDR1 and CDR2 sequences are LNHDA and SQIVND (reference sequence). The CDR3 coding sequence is TGTGCCAGTAGTATTCTCAGGGGGGGAAAGAACAATCAGCCCCAGCATTTT. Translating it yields CASSILRGGKNNQPQHF.

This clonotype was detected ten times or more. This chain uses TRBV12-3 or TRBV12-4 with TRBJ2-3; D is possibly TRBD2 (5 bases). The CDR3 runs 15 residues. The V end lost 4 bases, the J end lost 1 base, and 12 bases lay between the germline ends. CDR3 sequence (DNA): TGTGCCAGCAGTTCCTCAGGACTGCGCACAGATACGCAGTATTTT. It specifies CASSSSGLRTDTQYF.

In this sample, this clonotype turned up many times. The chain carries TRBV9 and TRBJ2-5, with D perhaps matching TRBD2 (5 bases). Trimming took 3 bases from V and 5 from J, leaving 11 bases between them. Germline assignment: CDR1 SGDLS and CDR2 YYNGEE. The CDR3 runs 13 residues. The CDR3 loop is CASSGRTSETQYF. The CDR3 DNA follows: TGTGCCAGCAGCGGGAGGACCAGCGAGACCCAGTACTTC.

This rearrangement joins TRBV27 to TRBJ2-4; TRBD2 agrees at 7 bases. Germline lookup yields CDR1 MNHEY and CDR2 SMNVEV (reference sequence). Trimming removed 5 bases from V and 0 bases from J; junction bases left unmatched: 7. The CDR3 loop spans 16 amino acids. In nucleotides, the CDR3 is TGTGCCAGCAGTGGGGCGGGAGCCTTAGCCAAAAACATTCAGTACTTC. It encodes CASSGAGALAKNIQYF.